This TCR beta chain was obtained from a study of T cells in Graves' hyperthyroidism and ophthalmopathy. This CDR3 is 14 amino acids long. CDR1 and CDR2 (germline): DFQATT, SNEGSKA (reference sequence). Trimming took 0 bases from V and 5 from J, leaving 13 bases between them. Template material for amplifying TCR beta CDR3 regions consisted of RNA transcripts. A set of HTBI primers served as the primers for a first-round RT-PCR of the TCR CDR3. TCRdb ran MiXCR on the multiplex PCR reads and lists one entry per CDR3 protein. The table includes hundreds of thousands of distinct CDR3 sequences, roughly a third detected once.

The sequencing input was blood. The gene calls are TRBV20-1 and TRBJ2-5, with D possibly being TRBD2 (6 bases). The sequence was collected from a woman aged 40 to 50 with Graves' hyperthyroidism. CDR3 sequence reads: CSARDLGGYETQYF. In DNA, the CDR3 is TGCAGTGCTAGAGATCTGGGGGGTTATGAGACCCAGTACTTC.